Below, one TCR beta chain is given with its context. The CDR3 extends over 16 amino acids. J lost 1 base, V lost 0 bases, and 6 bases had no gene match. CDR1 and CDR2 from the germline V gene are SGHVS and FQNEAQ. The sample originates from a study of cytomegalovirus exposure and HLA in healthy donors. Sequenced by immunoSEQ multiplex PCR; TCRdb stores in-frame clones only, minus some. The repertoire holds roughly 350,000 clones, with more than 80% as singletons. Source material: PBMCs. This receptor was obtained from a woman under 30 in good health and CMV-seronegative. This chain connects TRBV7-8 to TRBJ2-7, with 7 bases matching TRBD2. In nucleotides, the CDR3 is TGTGCCAGCAGCTTAGCGCGGGGGACTAATTCCTACGAGCAGTACTTC. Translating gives CASSLARGTNSYEQYF.